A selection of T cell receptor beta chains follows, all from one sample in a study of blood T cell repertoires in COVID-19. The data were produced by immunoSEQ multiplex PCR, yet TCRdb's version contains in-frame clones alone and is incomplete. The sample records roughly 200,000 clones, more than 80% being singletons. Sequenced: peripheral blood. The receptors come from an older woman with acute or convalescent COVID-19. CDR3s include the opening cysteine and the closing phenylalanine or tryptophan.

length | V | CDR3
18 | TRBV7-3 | CASSLLPPSGRGSGELFF
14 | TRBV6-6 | CASSYTGDNQPQHF
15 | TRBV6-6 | CASSDLRDSSDTQYF
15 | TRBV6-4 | CASSALAGGRDTQYF
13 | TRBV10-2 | CASSAQGRTEAFF
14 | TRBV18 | CASSPPGRAGELFF
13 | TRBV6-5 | CASKAGSTDTQYF
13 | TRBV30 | CASSTGGAETQYF
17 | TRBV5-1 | CASNLIGGRANTGELFF
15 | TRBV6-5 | CASSYSGVANYGYTF
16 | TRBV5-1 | CASSVRTGVSYNEQFF
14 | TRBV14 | CASSQEATVSPLHF
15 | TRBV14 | CASSQYLAGAHEQFF
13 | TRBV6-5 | CASRWGRNTEAFF
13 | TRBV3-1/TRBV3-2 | CAVGRWNTGELFF